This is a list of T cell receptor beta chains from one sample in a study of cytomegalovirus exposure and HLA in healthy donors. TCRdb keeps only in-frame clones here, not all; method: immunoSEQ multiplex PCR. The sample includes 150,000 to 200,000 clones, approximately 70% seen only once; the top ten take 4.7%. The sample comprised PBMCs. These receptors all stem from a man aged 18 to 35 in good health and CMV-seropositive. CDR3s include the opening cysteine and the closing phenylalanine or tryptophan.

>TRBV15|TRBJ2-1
CATSRASGRNNEQFF
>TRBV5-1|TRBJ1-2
CASSLAGTDYYGYTF
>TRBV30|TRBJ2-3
CAWSVGKAGDLRYAVF
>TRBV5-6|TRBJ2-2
CASSLVVTSGIAGELFF
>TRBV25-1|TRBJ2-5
CASSEDPRGGREETQYF
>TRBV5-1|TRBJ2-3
CASSLSGPGDTDTQYF
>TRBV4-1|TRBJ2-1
CASSQDSASGDYNEQFF
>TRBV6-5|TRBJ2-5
CASSQTGPPGETQYF
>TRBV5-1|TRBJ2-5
CASSGLAEETQYF
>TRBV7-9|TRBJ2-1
CSSSLVSDEQFF
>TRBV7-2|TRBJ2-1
CASSIRPGLAVTYNEQFF
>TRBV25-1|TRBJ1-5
CASGFTGANQPQHF
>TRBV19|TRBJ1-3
CASSISGTGAGNTIYF
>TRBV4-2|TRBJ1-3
CASSRDNSGNTIYF
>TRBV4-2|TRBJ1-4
CASSQGAPATNEKLFF
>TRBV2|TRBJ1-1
CASRIGENTEAFF
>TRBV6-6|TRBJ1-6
CASKPGLNSPLHF
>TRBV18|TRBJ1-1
CASSLRDRGRSTEAFF
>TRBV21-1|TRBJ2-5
CASSKDPGKGGETQYF
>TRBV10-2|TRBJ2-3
CASSESATSGRSADTQYF
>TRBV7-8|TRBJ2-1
CASSPWAGDGGGEQFF
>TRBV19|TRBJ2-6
CASSMRETGFSGANVLTF
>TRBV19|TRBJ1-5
CASSIAHTGNQPQHF
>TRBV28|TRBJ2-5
CASSPRLASDQETQYF
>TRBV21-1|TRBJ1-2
CASSKVTGGINYGYTF
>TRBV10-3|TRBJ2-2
CAIRSRTGGTGELFF
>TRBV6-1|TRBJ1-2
CASSEQGAKTNYGYTF
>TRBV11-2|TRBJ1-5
CASSLDQAGPQHF
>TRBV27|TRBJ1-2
CASSFGRTGYGYTF
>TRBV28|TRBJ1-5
CASSFSAGTRHF
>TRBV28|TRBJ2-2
CATQAPHTGELFF
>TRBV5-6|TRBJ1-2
CASSSGGLRGYTF
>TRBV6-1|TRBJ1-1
CASNPGTANTEAFF
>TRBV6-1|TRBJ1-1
CASSEAGGTEAFF
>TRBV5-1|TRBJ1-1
CASSPRPGTVLNTEAFF
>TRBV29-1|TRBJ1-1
CSVVLSGSTEAFF
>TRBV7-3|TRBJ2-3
CASSSGGGVDTQYF
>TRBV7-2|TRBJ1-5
CASSFRTGRDQPQHF
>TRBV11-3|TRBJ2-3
CASSLYPSTDTQYF
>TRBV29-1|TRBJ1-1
CSVDFGGIGTEAFF